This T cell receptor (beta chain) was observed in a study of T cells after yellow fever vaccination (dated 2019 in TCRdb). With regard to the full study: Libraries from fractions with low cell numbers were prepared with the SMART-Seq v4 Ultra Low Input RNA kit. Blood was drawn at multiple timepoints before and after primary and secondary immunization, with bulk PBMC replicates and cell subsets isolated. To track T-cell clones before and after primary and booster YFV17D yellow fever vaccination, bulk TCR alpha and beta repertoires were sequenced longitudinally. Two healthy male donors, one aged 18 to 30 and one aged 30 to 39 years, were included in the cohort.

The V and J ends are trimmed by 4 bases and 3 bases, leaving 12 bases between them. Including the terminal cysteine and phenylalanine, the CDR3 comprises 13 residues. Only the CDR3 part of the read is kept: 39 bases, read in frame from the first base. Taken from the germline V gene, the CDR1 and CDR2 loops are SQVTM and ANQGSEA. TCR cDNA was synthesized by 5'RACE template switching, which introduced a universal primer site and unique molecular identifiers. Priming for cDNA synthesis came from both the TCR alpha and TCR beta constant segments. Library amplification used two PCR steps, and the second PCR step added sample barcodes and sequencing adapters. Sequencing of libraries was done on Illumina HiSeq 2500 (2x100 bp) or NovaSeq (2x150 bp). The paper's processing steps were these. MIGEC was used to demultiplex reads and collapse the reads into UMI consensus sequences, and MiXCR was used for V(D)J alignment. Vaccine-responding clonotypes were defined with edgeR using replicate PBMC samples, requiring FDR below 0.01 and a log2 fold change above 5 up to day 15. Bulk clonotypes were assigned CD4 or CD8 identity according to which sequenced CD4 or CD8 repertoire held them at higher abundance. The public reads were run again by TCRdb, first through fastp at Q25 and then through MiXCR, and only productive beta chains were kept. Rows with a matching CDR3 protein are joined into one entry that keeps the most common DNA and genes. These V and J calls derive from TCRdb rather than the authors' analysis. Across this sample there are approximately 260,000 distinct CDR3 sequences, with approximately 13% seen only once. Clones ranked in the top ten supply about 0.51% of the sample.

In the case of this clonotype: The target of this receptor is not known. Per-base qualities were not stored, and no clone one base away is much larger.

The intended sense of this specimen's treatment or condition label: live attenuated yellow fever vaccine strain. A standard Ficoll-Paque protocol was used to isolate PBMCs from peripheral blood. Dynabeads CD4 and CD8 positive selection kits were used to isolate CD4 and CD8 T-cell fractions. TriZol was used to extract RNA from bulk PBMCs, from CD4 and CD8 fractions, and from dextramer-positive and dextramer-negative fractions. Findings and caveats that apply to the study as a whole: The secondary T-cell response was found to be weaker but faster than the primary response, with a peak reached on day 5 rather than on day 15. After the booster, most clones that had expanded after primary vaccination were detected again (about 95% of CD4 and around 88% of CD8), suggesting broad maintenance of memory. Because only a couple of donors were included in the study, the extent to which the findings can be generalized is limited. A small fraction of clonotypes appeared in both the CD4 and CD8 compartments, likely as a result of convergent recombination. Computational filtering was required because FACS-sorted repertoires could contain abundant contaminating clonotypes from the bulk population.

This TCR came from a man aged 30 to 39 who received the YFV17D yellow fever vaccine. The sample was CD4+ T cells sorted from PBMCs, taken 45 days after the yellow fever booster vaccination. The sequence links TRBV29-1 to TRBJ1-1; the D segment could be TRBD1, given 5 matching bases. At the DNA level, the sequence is TGCAGCGTTGCCTGGCGCAGGGACACTGAAGCTTTCTTT. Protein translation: CSVAWRRDTEAFF.